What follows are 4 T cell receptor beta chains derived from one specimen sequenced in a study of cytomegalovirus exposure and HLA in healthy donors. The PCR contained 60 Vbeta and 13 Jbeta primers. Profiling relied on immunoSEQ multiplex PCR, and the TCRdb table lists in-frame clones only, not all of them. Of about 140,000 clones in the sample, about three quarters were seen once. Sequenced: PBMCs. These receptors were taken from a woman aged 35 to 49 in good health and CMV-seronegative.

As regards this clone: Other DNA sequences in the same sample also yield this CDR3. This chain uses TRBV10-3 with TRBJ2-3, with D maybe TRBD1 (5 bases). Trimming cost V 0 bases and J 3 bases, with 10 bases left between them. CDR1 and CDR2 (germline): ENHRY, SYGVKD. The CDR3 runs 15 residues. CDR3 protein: CAISESGLGTDTQYF. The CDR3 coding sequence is TGTGCCATCAGTGAGTCGGGGCTAGGGACAGATACGCAGTATTTT.

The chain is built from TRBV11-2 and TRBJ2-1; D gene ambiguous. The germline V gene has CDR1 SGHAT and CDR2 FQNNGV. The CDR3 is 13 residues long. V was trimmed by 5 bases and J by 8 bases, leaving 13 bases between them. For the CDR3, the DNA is TGTGCCAGCAGCCCCGGGTTCAACGATGAGCAGTTCTTC. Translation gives CASSPGFNDEQFF.

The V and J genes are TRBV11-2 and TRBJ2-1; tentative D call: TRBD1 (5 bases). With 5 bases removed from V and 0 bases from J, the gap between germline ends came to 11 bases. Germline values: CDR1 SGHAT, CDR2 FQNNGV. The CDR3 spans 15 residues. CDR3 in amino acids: CASSHPRASYNEQFF. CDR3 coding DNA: TGTGCCAGCAGCCATCCCAGGGCCTCCTACAATGAGCAGTTCTTC.

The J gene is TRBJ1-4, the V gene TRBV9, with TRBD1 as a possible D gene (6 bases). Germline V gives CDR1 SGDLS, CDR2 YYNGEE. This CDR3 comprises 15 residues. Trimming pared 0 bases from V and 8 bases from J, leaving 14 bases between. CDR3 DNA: TGTGCCAGCAGCGTAGCGGACAGTCGTACAGAAAAACTGTTTTTT. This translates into CASSVADSRTEKLFF.